Following are 26 T cell receptor beta chains from one sample sequenced in a study of HIV-infected patients and healthy controls (dated by TCRdb to 2013 to 2016). The library was built by means of 5' RACE. TCRdb shows the sequencer as Illumina MiSeq. Using SuperScript III with primers targeting the alpha and beta constant regions, around 500 ng of RNA was reverse transcribed. Alpha and beta chain libraries were generated separately via chain-specific third strand synthesis with multiplexing indices. TCRdb applied fastp at Q25 and MiXCR to the public reads, then kept only in-frame beta chains. Each entry is one CDR3 protein sequence, shown with its most common DNA and genes. The sample records roughly 14,000 distinct CDR3 sequences, 5.5% to 8% of which are singletons. The leading ten clones occupy 6.5% to 8.5% of the sample. Whole blood was used without cell fractionation, so the repertoire reflected all unsorted peripheral T cells.

The sequencing input was blood. Receptor source: an adult in good health.

This clonotype has a count of ten or more. CDR3 residues: CASSLVGHRSKGSYNEQFF. In DNA, the CDR3 is TGTGCCAGCAGCTTAGTTGGACATCGCTCGAAGGGTTCCTACAATGAGCAGTTCTTC. The chain carries TRBV7-9 and TRBJ2-1, with a tentative D call TRBD1 (5 bases). The germline gives CDR1 SEHNR, CDR2 FQNEAQ (reference sequence). Between the trimmed V and J ends, which lost 1 base and 1 base, there was a span of 20 bases. There are 19 residues in the CDR3.

About this clonotype itself: A much larger clone differs from this one at a single base, so this may be a read error. The V gene is TRBV19, the J gene TRBJ2-2; maybe TRBD2 (5 bases). This CDR3 has 12 amino acids. The germline CDR1 and CDR2 sequences are LNHDA and SQIVND (reference sequence). The CDR3 sequence: CASSWNTGKLFF. For the CDR3, the DNA is TGTGCCAGTAGTTGGAACACCGGGAAGCTGTTTTTT.

This clonotype was seen at least ten times. The chain has TRBV5-5 and TRBJ2-7, with 10 bases aligning to TRBD1. The CDR3 consists of 14 residues. Germline loops: CDR1 SGHKS, CDR2 YYEKEE (reference sequence). V shed 2 bases, J shed 7 bases, and the junction held 6 bases outside the gene matches. The CDR3 bases are TGTGCCAGCAGCTTCCCGGACAGGGGGTATGAGCAGTACTTC. Its protein product is CASSFPDRGYEQYF.

This clonotype was counted many times. This rearrangement joins TRBV6-4 to TRBJ2-1; the D is unclear. Trimming left V 5 bases short and J 5 bases short, with 10 bases between. This CDR3 is built from 13 residues. The germline gives CDR1 MRHNA, CDR2 SNTAGT. The CDR3 bases are TGTGCCAGCAGTAGCGCGGTTAACAATGAGCAGTTCTTC. Encoded protein: CASSSAVNNEQFF.

In this sample, this clonotype turned up many times. The genes are TRBV28 and TRBJ1-1; D remains ambiguous. Germline V gene lookup returns CDR1 MDHEN and CDR2 SYDVKM. Trimming took 3 bases from V and 8 from J, leaving 16 bases between them. The length of the CDR3 is 14 residues. The CDR3 protein is CASSLEPGLGEAFF. The CDR3 region has the DNA TGTGCCAGCAGTTTGGAGCCTGGGCTTGGAGAAGCTTTCTTT.

This clonotype was detected only a few times. This chain joins TRBV7-9 and TRBJ1-4, with a tentative D call TRBD1 (5 bases). Germline loops: CDR1 SEHNR, CDR2 FQNEAQ (reference sequence). The CDR3 is made up of 15 amino acids. V dropped 7 bases and J dropped 0 bases, with 12 bases sitting between them. CDR3 nucleotide sequence: TGTGCCAGCACCCCTTCGGGGGCAACTAATGAAAAACTGTTTTTT. This gives the protein CASTPSGATNEKLFF.

This clonotype is labeled medium-sized. The rearrangement joins TRBV20-1 to TRBJ1-4; possibly TRBD1 for D (6 bases). There are 13 residues in the CDR3. Germline CDR1 is DFQATT and CDR2 is SNEGSKA (reference sequence). Between the trimmed V and J ends, which lost 4 bases and 8 bases, there was a span of 14 bases. The CDR3 DNA reads TGCAGTGCTAAATTACAGGGCGGGGAAAAACTGTTTTTT. It specifies CSAKLQGGEKLFF.

This clonotype was counted at least ten times. The chain recombines TRBV6-2 or TRBV6-3 with TRBJ1-3, with D uncertain. The CDR3 extends over 16 amino acids. From germline, CDR1 is MNHEY and CDR2 SVGEGT. Trimming removed 6 bases from V and 0 bases from J, with 15 bases in between. The CDR3 sequence: CASREAAVNSGNTIYF. The CDR3 coding sequence is TGTGCCAGCAGAGAGGCGGCCGTCAACTCTGGAAACACCATATATTTT.

Relative to its sample, this clonotype is medium-sized. V and J are TRBV6-2 or TRBV6-3 and TRBJ1-2; 8 bases match TRBD1. The V segment lost 6 bases and the J segment 4 bases; nucleotides outside the gene matches: 13. CDR1 and CDR2 (germline): MNHEY, SVGEGT. There are 16 residues in the CDR3. The CDR3 DNA is TGTGCCAGCAGGCGGACAGGGACAACGACTAGCTATGGCTACACCTTC. Its translation is CASRRTGTTTSYGYTF.

This clonotype showed up just a few times. V usage is TRBV27 and J usage is TRBJ1-1; D is uncertain. Trimming stripped 6 bases from V and 0 bases from J, with 20 bases between. The CDR3 contains 17 residues. CDR1 is MNHEY, CDR2 SMNVEV, per germline (reference sequence). CDR3 DNA: TGTGCCAGCAGAATCCGTGGCGCAGATTTAATGAACACTGAAGCTTTCTTT. Amino acid sequence: CASRIRGADLMNTEAFF.

This clonotype was seen repeatedly, ten times or more. V and J are TRBV28 and TRBJ2-1; TRBD2 agrees at 8 bases. The V gene's germline CDR1 is MDHEN and CDR2 SYDVKM. J gave up 7 bases and V 2 bases, and 4 bases lay outside the gene matches. This CDR3 is 14 amino acids long. Here the CDR3 DNA reads TGTGCCAGCAGTTTACGCGGGGGGCTGAATGAGCAGTTCTTC. Translated, it gives CASSLRGGLNEQFF. Supplemented by reference TRBV28 and TRBJ2-1, the full variable domain reads DVKVTQSSRYLVKRTGEKVFLECVQDMDHENMFWYRQDPGLGLRLIYFSYDVKMKEKGDIPEGYSVSREKKERFSLILESASTNQTSMYLCASSLRGGLNEQFFGPGTRLTVL.

This clonotype was found many times. The genes are TRBV6-4 and TRBJ2-3; the match to TRBD1 covers 10 bases. The CDR3 has 15 amino acids. J gave up 5 bases and V 6 bases, and 8 bases lay outside the gene matches. Germline V gene sequence: CDR1 MRHNA, CDR2 SNTAGT. Here the CDR3 DNA reads TGTGCCAGCAGCGGCGGGACAGGGGAGGGAGATACGCAGTATTTT. Its protein product is CASSGGTGEGDTQYF.

This clonotype counts as medium-sized. This chain uses TRBV11-2 with TRBJ2-3, with D possibly matching TRBD2 (5 bases). CDR1 and CDR2 (germline): SGHAT, FQNNGV. The germline V and J ends were trimmed by 1 base and 3 bases, with 8 bases remaining between them. The CDR3 length is 14 residues. CDR3 nucleotide sequence: TGTGCCAGCAGCTTAGCAGCGGTGACAGATACGCAGTATTTT. It is translated as CASSLAAVTDTQYF.

This clonotype occurred a few times. V and J are TRBV7-9 and TRBJ1-4; D unclear. V lost 3 bases and J 4 bases, leaving 9 bases between the germline ends. The length of the CDR3 is 14 residues. Germline CDR1 reads SEHNR; CDR2 reads FQNEAQ (reference sequence). The CDR3 spells CASSFLSDNEKLFF. CDR3 DNA sequence: TGTGCCAGCAGCTTCTTGTCAGATAATGAAAAACTGTTTTTT.

At least ten counts were recorded for this clonotype. V is TRBV30 and J is TRBJ2-1, with 8 bases matching TRBD2. The CDR3 covers 15 residues. The junction had 10 bases not matched to a gene; V was cut back by 2 bases and J by 7 bases. The germline gives CDR1 GTSNPN, CDR2 SVGIG (reference sequence). The CDR3 loop is CAWSPSSGSLNEQFF. The CDR3 DNA sequence: TGTGCCTGGAGTCCTTCCAGCGGGAGTCTGAATGAGCAGTTCTTC.

At least ten counts were recorded for this clonotype. Here the CDR3 DNA reads TGCAGTGCTAGGAAAAACAGGCTTTTGGGCGAGCAGTACTTC. Translation: CSARKNRLLGEQYF. The V call is TRBV20-1, the J call TRBJ2-7; weak D call: TRBD1 (5 bases). This CDR3 has 14 residues. Germline V gene lookup returns CDR1 DFQATT and CDR2 SNEGSKA (reference sequence). V gave up 3 bases and J gave up 6 bases, with 18 bases separating them.

This clonotype was recorded at least ten times. The chain joins TRBV12-3 or TRBV12-4 to TRBJ2-3; no reliable D call. The CDR3 length is 13 residues. The ends were cut back, 6 bases at V and 0 bases at J, with 7 bases in the middle. In DNA form, the CDR3 reads TGTGCCAGCAGGGCCACGAGCACAGATACGCAGTATTTT. Amino acid sequence: CASRATSTDTQYF.

This clonotype appeared many times. The chain recombines TRBV3-1 with TRBJ2-1, with TRBD1 as a possible D gene (5 bases). The CDR3 spans 14 residues. Per germline, CDR1 LGHDT and CDR2 YNNKEL (reference sequence). Deletions cut 8 bases from V and 0 bases from J, with 11 bases between. Written as DNA, the CDR3 is TGTGCCAGCTCGGCAGGGCCCTCCTACAATGAGCAGTTCTTC. As protein: CASSAGPSYNEQFF.

A few counts support this clonotype. V gene TRBV7-2 combines with J gene TRBJ1-3; TRBD1 agrees at 10 bases. In germline, CDR1 is SGHTA, CDR2 FQGNSA. Trimming at V came to 5 bases and at J to 0 bases, leaving 7 bases not matched to a gene. The CDR3 consists of 17 residues. CDR3 in DNA: TGTGCCAGCAGCGGAAGACAGGGGGCCAGCTCTGGAAACACCATATATTTT. Its protein product is CASSGRQGASSGNTIYF. Together with reference TRBV7-2 and TRBJ1-3, the CDR3 gives the full variable domain: GAGVSQSPSNKVTEKGKDVELRCDPISGHTALYWYRQSLGQGLEFLIYFQGNSAPDKSGLPSDRFSAERTGGSVSTLTIQRTQQEDSAVYLCASSGRQGASSGNTIYFGEGSWLTVV.

This clonotype was recorded a few times. The chain recombines TRBV12-3 or TRBV12-4 with TRBJ1-2; D unclear. The germline V and J ends were trimmed by 3 bases and 8 bases, with 13 bases remaining between them. This CDR3 is built from 13 residues. CDR3 sequence (DNA): TGTGCCAGCAGTTTCTCGGGTGGAAGGGGCTACACCTTC. Translation gives CASSFSGGRGYTF.

The V call is TRBV7-9, the J call TRBJ1-1; no reliable D call. V lost 4 bases to trimming and J lost 2 bases, with 14 bases between them. The CDR3 has 15 amino acids. Germline V gene data show CDR1 as SEHNR and CDR2 as FQNEAQ (reference sequence). CDR3 nucleotides: TGTGCCAGCAGCTCTAAGGCAGTCCGCAACACTGAAGCTTTCTTT. Translated, it gives CASSSKAVRNTEAFF.

At least ten counts were recorded for this clonotype. V gene TRBV30 combines with J gene TRBJ1-2; tentative D call: TRBD1 (5 bases). This CDR3 spans 13 amino acids. Germline V lookup: CDR1 GTSNPN, CDR2 SVGIG (reference sequence). V gave up 4 bases and J gave up 5 bases, with 14 bases separating them. The CDR3 spells CAWNVGGEYGYTF. CDR3 coding DNA: TGTGCCTGGAACGTCGGGGGTGAATATGGCTACACCTTC.

This clonotype was detected many times. This chain uses TRBV29-1 with TRBJ2-5; D is possibly TRBD1 or TRBD2 (6 bases each). Germline V gene sequence: CDR1 SQVTM, CDR2 ANQGSEA. V was trimmed by 5 bases and J by 5 bases, leaving 15 bases between them. The CDR3 has 13 residues. The CDR3 sequence is CSVLHREDETQYF. CDR3 in DNA: TGCAGCGTTTTACACAGGGAGGACGAGACCCAGTACTTC.

This clonotype has ten or more counts. The chain has TRBV3-1 and TRBJ2-5; TRBD2 matches at 8 bases. J was trimmed by 1 base and V by 7 bases; bases with no gene match: 8. Germline loops: CDR1 LGHDT, CDR2 YNNKEL (reference sequence). This CDR3 is built from 15 residues. DNA of the CDR3: TGTGCCAGCACGAAGGGTGCGGGGGGCCAAGAGACCCAGTACTTC. Encoded protein: CASTKGAGGQETQYF.

This clonotype was recorded at least ten times. CDR3 coding DNA: TGTGCCAGCAGCTTGGGACGGTCGAACACTGAAGCTTTCTTT. As protein: CASSLGRSNTEAFF. The J gene is TRBJ1-1, the V gene TRBV5-4; D unresolved. With 0 bases removed from V and 1 base from J, the gap between germline ends came to 7 bases. This CDR3 has 14 residues. Germline lookup yields CDR1 SGHNT and CDR2 YYREEE (reference sequence). The full variable domain, in which reference TRBV5-4 and TRBJ1-1 provide the parts outside the CDR3, is ETGVTQSPTHLIKTRGQQVTLRCSSQSGHNTVSWYQQALGQGPQFIFQYYREEENGRGNFPPRFSGLQFPNYSSELNVNALELDDSALYLCASSLGRSNTEAFFGQGTRLTVV.

This clonotype showed up many times. This chain connects TRBV5-1 to TRBJ2-3; possible D gene TRBD1, 6 bases. V was pared by 5 bases and J by 5 bases, with 9 bases between. The CDR3 runs 12 residues. Germline V gene data show CDR1 as SGHRS and CDR2 as YFSETQ. Here the CDR3 DNA reads TGCGCCAGCAGACCAGGGGAAGATACGCAGTATTTT. Translation: CASRPGEDTQYF.